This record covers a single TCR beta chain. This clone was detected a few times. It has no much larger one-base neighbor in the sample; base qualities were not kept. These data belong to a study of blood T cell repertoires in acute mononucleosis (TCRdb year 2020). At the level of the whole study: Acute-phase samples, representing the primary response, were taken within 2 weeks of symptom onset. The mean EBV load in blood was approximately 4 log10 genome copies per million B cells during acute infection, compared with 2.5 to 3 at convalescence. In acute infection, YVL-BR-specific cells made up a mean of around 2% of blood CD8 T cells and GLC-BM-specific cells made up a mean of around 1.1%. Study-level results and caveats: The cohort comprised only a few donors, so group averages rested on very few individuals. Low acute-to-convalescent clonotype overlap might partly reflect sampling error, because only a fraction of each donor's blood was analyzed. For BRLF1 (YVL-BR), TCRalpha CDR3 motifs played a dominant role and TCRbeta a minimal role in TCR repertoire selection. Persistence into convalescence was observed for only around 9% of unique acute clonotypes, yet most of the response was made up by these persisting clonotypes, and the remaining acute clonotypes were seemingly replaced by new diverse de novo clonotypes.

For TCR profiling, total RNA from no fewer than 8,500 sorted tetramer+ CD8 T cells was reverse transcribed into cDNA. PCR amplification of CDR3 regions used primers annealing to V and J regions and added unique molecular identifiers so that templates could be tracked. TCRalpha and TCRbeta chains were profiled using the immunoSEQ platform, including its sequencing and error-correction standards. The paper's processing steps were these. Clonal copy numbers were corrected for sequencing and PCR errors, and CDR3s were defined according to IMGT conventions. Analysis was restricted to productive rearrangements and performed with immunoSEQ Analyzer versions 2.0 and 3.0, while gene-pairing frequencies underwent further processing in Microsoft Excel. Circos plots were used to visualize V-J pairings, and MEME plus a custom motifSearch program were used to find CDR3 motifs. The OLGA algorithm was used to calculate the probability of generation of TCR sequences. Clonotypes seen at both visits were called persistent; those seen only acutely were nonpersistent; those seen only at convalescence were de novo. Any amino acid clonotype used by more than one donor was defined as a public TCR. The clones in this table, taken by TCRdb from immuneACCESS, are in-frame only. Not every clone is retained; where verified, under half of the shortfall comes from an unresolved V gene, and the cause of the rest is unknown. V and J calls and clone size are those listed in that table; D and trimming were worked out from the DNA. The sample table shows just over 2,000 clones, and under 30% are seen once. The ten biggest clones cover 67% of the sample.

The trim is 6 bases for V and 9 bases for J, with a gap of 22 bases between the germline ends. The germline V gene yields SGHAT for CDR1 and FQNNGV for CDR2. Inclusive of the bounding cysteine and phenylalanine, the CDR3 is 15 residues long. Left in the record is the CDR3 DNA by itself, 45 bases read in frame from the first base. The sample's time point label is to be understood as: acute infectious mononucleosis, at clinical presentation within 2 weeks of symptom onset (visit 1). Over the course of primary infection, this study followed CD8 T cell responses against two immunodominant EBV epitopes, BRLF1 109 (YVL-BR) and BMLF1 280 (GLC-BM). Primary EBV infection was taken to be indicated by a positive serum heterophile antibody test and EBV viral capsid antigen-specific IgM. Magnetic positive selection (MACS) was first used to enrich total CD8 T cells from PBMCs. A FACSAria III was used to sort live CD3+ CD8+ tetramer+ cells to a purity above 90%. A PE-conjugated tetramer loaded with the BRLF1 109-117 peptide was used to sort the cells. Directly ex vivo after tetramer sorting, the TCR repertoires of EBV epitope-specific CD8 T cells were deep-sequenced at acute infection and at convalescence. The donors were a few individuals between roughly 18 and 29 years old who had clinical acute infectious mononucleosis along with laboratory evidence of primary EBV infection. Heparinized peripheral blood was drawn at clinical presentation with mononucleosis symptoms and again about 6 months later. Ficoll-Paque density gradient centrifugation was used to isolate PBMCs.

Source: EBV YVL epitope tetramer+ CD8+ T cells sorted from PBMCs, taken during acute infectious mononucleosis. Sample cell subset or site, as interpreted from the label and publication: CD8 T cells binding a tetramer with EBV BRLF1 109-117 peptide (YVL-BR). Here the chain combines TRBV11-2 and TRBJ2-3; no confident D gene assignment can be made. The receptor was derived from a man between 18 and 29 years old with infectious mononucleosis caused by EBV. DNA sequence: TGTGCCAGCAGTGCCCTACTTGGGTCAGCGTCGACGCAGTATTTT. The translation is CASSALLGSASTQYF.